This T cell receptor (beta chain) was documented in a study of CD8 T cells in ankylosing spondylitis (dated by TCRdb to 2016 to 2017). Describing the broader study: To find TCR variants linked to disease, the study profiled T cell receptor beta repertoires in ankylosing spondylitis patients and healthy donors. Samples of peripheral blood were taken, and for ankylosing spondylitis patients, synovial fluid was collected as well. The full study cohort was made up of 25 to 30 ankylosing spondylitis patients and 108 healthy donors. Results and caveats for the whole study, not just this receptor: A CD8+ phenotype was shown by the disease-linked clones, which were found at relatively low frequencies in peripheral blood. A TCR beta motif of several highly homologous amino acid variants appeared characteristic of blood from ankylosing spondylitis patients. Significant enrichment of the disease-linked clones was reported in matched synovial fluid samples from ankylosing spondylitis patients. Some TCR beta motif variants had previously been reported in synovial fluid and blood of reactive arthritis patients, which suggested common disease-initiation mechanisms.

The sample was run on an Illumina HiSeq 2500. Quantitative 5'-RACE with molecular barcodes was used to prepare TCR beta libraries. In the paper's pipeline: Disease-linked TCR variants were identified with a new computational method built on a probabilistic model of VDJ rearrangement. The public reads were run again by TCRdb, first through fastp at Q25 and then through MiXCR, and only productive beta chains were kept. Identical CDR3 proteins give one entry, which carries the most common genes and DNA. Clone size and V and J calls follow TCRdb, not the original study. The sample has about 450,000 distinct CDR3 sequences on record, around 26% of them singletons. The ten largest clones take up 0.85% to 1% of the sample. On this clonotype itself: Which antigen it targets is not known. It has no much larger one-base neighbor in the sample; base qualities were not kept.

V is reduced by 5 bases and J by 0 bases, leaving a spacing of 11 bases between them. Counted from cysteine to phenylalanine, this CDR3 has 15 amino acids. Only the CDR3 DNA is retained, 45 bases long and in frame from the first base. Rearrangement joined TRBV12-3 or TRBV12-4 to TRBJ1-3; the D gene is not confidently resolved. The sequence was collected from a male donor with ankylosing spondylitis. Sequencing was done on a sample of blood, either unsorted or a sorted T cell fraction (not recorded which). The DNA is TGTGCCAGCAGTAGCTCCCACCGCTCTGGAAACACCATATATTTT. Its protein is CASSSSHRSGNTIYF.